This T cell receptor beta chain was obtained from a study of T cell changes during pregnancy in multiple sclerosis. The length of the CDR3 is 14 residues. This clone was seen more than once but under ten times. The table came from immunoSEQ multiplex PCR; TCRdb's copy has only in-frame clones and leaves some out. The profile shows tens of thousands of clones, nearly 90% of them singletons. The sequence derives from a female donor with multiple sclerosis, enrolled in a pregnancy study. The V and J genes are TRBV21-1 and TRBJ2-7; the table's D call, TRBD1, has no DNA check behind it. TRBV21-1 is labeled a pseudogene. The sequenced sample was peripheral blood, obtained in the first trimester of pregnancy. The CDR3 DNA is TGTGCCAGCAGCAAAGGTGGGCAAAACTACGAGCAGTACTTC. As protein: CASSKGGQNYEQYF.